This T cell receptor beta chain was sequenced for a study of T cell changes during pregnancy in multiple sclerosis. The CDR3 is 15 amino acids. V gave up 0 bases and J gave up 7 bases, with 13 bases separating them. Germline loops: CDR1 SGHTA, CDR2 FQGNSA. TCRdb's copy holds only in-frame clones and misses some; the assay was immunoSEQ multiplex PCR. Among more than 80,000 clones, over 90% were seen once, and the ten largest hold under 1.2%. The rearrangement uses TRBV7-2 and TRBJ1-5, with D possibly matching TRBD1 (5 bases). The TCR was taken from a female donor with multiple sclerosis, enrolled in a pregnancy study. The input for sequencing was peripheral blood, taken in the second trimester of pregnancy. In DNA form, the CDR3 reads TGTGCCAGCAGCTTAGCACCAGGGATGAGGCAGCCCCAGCATTTT. This encodes CASSLAPGMRQPQHF.